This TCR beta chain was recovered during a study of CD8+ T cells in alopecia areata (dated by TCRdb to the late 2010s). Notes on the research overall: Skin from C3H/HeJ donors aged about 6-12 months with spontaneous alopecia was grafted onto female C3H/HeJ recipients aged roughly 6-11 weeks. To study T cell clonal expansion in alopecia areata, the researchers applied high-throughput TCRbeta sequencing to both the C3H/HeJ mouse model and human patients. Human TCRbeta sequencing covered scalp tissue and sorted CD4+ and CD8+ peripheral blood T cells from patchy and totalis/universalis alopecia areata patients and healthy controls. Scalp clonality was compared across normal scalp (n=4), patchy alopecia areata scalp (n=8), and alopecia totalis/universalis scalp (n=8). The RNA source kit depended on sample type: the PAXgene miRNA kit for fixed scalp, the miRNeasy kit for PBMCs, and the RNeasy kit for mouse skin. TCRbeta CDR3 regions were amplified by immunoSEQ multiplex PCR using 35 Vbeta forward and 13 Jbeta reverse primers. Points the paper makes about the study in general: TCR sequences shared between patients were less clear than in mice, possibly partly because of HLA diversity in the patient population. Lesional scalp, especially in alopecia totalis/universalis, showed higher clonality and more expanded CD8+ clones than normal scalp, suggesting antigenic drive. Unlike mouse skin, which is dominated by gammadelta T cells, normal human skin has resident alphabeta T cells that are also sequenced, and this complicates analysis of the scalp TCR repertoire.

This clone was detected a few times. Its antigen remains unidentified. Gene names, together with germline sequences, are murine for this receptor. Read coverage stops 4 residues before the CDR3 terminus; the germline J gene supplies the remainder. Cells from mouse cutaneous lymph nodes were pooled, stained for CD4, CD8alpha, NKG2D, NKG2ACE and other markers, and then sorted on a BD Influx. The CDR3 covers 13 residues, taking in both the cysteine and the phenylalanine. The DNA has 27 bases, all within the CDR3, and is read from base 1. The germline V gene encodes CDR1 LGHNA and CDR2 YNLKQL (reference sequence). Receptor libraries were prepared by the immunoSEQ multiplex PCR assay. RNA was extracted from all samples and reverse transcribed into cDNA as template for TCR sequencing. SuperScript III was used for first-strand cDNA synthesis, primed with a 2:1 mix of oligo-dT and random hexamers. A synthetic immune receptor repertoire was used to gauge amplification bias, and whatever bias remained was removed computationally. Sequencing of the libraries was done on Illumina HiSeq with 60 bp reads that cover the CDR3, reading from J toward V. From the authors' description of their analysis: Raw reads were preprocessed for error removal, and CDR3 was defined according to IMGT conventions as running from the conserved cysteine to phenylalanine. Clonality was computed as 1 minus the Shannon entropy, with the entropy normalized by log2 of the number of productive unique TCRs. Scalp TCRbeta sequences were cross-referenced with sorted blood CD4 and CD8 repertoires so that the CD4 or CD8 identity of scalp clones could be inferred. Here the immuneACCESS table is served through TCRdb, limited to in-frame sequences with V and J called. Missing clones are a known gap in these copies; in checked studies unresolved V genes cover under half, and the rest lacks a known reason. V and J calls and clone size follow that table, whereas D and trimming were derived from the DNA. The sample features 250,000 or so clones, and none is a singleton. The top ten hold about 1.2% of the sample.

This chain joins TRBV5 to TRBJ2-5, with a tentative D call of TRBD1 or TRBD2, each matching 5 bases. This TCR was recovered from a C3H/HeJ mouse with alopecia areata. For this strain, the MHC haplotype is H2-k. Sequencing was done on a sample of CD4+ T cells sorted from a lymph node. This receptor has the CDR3 CASSQGHLDTQYF. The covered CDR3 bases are TGTGCCAGCAGCCAGGGGCATTTAGAC.